Included here is one TCR beta chain sequence, with context. Its antigen is unknown. The data were obtained in a study of memory CD4+ T cells and cytomegalovirus serostatus. Germline CDR1 and CDR2: SGHNT and YYREEE (reference sequence). This CDR3 comprises 11 residues. V gave up 1 base and J gave up 5 bases, with 3 bases separating them. The sort gate was single viable CD3+CD4+CD8-CD45RO+ cells for memory CD4+ T cells. Study outcomes and limitations: The CMV-associated TCR signature appears largely within the CD4+ memory repertoire.

Clones were sequenced by immunoSEQ multiplex PCR, and TCRdb holds only the in-frame ones, with some missing. The sample holds 52,000 or so clones, 70% to 85% seen once. Material for sequencing was memory CD4+ T cells from blood. The chain couples TRBV5-4 to TRBJ2-5; D unresolved. This clonotype was sampled from an adult in good health and CMV-seronegative. CDR3 in DNA: TGTGCCAGCAGCTTGAGGGAGACCCAGTACTTC. This translates into CASSLRETQYF. The full variable domain, in which reference TRBV5-4 and TRBJ2-5 provide the parts outside the CDR3, is ETGVTQSPTHLIKTRGQQVTLRCSSQSGHNTVSWYQQALGQGPQFIFQYYREEENGRGNFPPRFSGLQFPNYSSELNVNALELDDSALYLCASSLRETQYFGPGTRLLVL.